The present T cell receptor beta chain was sequenced within a study of post-analysis software for immune sequencing data. The study, taken as a whole, reports: Several TRBV segments were more frequent in patients than controls; TRBV5-6, TRBV5-1 and TRBV20-1 belonged to this group.

Turning to this clonotype: As yet, its antigen is unknown.

Tagging with unique molecular identifiers was a feature of the TCR beta cDNA libraries. TCRdb fed the PCR reads into MiXCR, producing one record per CDR3 protein. Of some 890,000 distinct CDR3 sequences listed, roughly 58% were seen once; the top ten hold approximately 4.4%. Germline V CDR1 and CDR2: LGHNT, FRNRAP. The CDR3 is made up of 15 amino acids. Deletions cut 0 bases from V and 4 bases from J, with 12 bases between. The sample comprised blood. The rearrangement joins TRBV12-5 to TRBJ1-2; D may be TRBD1 (6 bases). The clonotype comes from a girl aged 10 to 17 with multiple sclerosis. The DNA for the CDR3 is TGTGCTAGTGGTTTGGTACTGGGGGGCCCCTATGGCTACACCTTC. Its protein product is CASGLVLGGPYGYTF.